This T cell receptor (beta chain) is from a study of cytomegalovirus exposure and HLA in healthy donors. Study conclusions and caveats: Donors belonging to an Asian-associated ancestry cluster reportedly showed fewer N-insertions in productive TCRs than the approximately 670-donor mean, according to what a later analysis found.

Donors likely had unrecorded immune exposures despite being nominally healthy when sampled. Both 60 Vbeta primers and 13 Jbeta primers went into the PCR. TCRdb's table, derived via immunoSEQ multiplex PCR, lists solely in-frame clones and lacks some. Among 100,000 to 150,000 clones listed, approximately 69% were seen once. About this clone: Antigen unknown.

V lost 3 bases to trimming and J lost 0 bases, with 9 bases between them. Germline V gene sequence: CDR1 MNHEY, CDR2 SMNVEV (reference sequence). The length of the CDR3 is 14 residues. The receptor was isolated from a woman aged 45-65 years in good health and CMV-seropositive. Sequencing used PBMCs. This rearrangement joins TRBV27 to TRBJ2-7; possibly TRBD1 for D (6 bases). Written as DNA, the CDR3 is TGTGCCAGCAGTTTCCAGGGGCCCTCCTACGAGCAGTACTTC. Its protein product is CASSFQGPSYEQYF.